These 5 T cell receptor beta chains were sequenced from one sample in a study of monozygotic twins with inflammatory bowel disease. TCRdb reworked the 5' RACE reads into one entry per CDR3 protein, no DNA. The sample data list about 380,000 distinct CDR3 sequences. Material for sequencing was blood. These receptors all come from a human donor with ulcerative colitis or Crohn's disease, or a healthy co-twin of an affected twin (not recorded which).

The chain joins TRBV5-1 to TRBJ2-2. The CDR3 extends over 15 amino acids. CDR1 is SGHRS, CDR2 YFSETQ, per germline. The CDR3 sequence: CASSAVNSNTGELFF.

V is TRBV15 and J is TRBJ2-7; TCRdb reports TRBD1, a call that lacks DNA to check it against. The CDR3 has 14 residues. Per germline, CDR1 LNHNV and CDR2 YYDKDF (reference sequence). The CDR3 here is CATKLGQGNYEQYF. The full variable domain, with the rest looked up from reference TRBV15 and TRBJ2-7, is DAMVIQNPRYQVTQFGKPVTLSCSQTLNHNVMYWYQQKSSQAPKLLFHYYDKDFNNEADTPDNFQSRRPNTSFCFLDIRSPGLGDTAMYLCATKLGQGNYEQYFGPGTRLTVT.

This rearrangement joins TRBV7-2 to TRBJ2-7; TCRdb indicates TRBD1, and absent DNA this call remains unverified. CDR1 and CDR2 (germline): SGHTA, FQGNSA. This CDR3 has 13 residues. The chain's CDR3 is CASSLSPLSGSYF.

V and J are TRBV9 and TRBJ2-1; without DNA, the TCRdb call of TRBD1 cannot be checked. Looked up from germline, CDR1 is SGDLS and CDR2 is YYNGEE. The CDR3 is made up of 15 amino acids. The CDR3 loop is CASSVSGGTFNEQFF.

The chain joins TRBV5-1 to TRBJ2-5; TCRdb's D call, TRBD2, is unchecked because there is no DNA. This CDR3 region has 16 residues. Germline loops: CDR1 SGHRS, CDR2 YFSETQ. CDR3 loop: CASSSGRSRDLETQYF.